The rows below give T cell receptor beta chains drawn from one sample of a study of vaccination effects on CD4 cells after COVID-19. For these receptors, no antigen is known. Some clones are missing from TCRdb's copy, which holds only in-frame ones; the method was immunoSEQ multiplex PCR. The repertoire consists of approximately 74,000 clones, with about 70% occurring once and the leading ten covering around 3%. The sequenced sample was CD4+ T cells from PBMCs cultured with HCoV-NL63 spike peptides, obtained before COVID-19 vaccination. The receptors stem from a human donor who received a COVID-19 vaccine. The CDR3 runs from the conserved cysteine through the conserved F or W. Size values are once, few and many counts, or a class for expanded clones, and some rows have none.

cdr3_aa: CASSLDRVVSGANVLTF
j_call: TRBJ2-6
clone_size: .
v_call: TRBV27

cdr3_aa: CASSQGNVAGELFF
j_call: TRBJ2-2
clone_size: few
v_call: TRBV3-1/TRBV3-2

cdr3_aa: CASSFSTRVSYNEQFF
j_call: TRBJ2-1
clone_size: .
v_call: TRBV27

cdr3_aa: CASSQGHGSTQYF
j_call: TRBJ2-5
clone_size: .
v_call: TRBV27

cdr3_aa: CASSQQFNSPLHF
j_call: TRBJ1-6
clone_size: .
v_call: TRBV14

cdr3_aa: CAWTKGLGTNNEQFF
j_call: TRBJ2-1
clone_size: .
v_call: TRBV30

cdr3_aa: CASSPRGRETQYF
j_call: TRBJ2-5
clone_size: .
v_call: TRBV12-3/TRBV12-4

cdr3_aa: CASSLDRTSGNTIYF
j_call: TRBJ1-3
clone_size: .
v_call: TRBV13

cdr3_aa: CASSARFQGGETQYF
j_call: TRBJ2-5
clone_size: .
v_call: TRBV9

cdr3_aa: CSVGGSGNTIYF
j_call: TRBJ1-3
clone_size: .
v_call: TRBV29-1

cdr3_aa: CASTLAGIETQYF
j_call: TRBJ2-5
clone_size: .
v_call: TRBV11-2

cdr3_aa: CASSRGQGVLETQYF
j_call: TRBJ2-5
clone_size: .
v_call: TRBV19

cdr3_aa: CASSLAEWDNGYTF
j_call: TRBJ1-2
clone_size: .
v_call: TRBV7-9

cdr3_aa: CASSPSGGGDTGELFF
j_call: TRBJ2-2
clone_size: .
v_call: TRBV5-1

cdr3_aa: CASSTAGDAKTQYF
j_call: TRBJ2-5
clone_size: .
v_call: TRBV19

cdr3_aa: CASLTGDTRAGELFF
j_call: TRBJ2-2
clone_size: .
v_call: TRBV23-1

cdr3_aa: CASSYGGVENTEAFF
j_call: TRBJ1-1
clone_size: .
v_call: TRBV6-6

cdr3_aa: CASSELAGWVETQYF
j_call: TRBJ2-5
clone_size: .
v_call: TRBV5-1

cdr3_aa: CASRSRDRYNQPQHF
j_call: TRBJ1-5
clone_size: .
v_call: TRBV19

cdr3_aa: CASSPSDGSSYNEQFF
j_call: TRBJ2-1
clone_size: once
v_call: TRBV5-4

cdr3_aa: CASSPPDRDLDGGNTIYF
j_call: TRBJ1-3
clone_size: .
v_call: TRBV18

cdr3_aa: CASSLSGQSNQPQHF
j_call: TRBJ1-5
clone_size: .
v_call: TRBV7-2

cdr3_aa: CASSRLAGATQETQYF
j_call: TRBJ2-5
clone_size: .
v_call: TRBV3-1/TRBV3-2

cdr3_aa: CASSPTGSNYGYTF
j_call: TRBJ1-2
clone_size: .
v_call: TRBV7-3

cdr3_aa: CASSLDSQETQYF
j_call: TRBJ2-5
clone_size: .
v_call: TRBV12-3/TRBV12-4

cdr3_aa: CASSVGTGPGQPQHF
j_call: TRBJ1-5
clone_size: .
v_call: TRBV9

cdr3_aa: CSVLTLAEETQYF
j_call: TRBJ2-5
clone_size: .
v_call: TRBV29-1

cdr3_aa: CASSVGGIRTGELFF
j_call: TRBJ2-2
clone_size: .
v_call: TRBV9

cdr3_aa: CASSPRSSGGYTF
j_call: TRBJ1-2
clone_size: .
v_call: TRBV12-3/TRBV12-4

cdr3_aa: CASSPWEGGNTGELFF
j_call: TRBJ2-2
clone_size: .
v_call: TRBV2

cdr3_aa: CASSLSATNEKLFF
j_call: TRBJ1-4
clone_size: .
v_call: TRBV7-9

cdr3_aa: CASSENGGLNTEAFF
j_call: TRBJ1-1
clone_size: .
v_call: TRBV2

cdr3_aa: CAISELDGGDQPQHF
j_call: TRBJ1-5
clone_size: .
v_call: TRBV10-3

cdr3_aa: CASSLEVRVGTEAFF
j_call: TRBJ1-1
clone_size: .
v_call: TRBV5-1

cdr3_aa: CASSSPGKETQYF
j_call: TRBJ2-5
clone_size: .
v_call: TRBV9

cdr3_aa: CASRTGEDTQYF
j_call: TRBJ2-3
clone_size: .
v_call: TRBV6-5

cdr3_aa: CATTPRTGSTDTQYF
j_call: TRBJ2-3
clone_size: .
v_call: TRBV6-5

cdr3_aa: CASSPQTGGADGYTF
j_call: TRBJ1-2
clone_size: .
v_call: TRBV18

cdr3_aa: CATSRDRGRNQPQHF
j_call: TRBJ1-5
clone_size: .
v_call: TRBV19

cdr3_aa: CASSYRGEDSPLHF
j_call: TRBJ1-6
clone_size: .
v_call: TRBV5-1

cdr3_aa: CASSLWRGNTGELFF
j_call: TRBJ2-2
clone_size: .
v_call: TRBV5-1

cdr3_aa: CASSQVQGRTSSSPLHF
j_call: TRBJ1-6
clone_size: .
v_call: TRBV14

cdr3_aa: CAWSFRRNTEAFF
j_call: TRBJ1-1
clone_size: few
v_call: TRBV30

cdr3_aa: CAWSPVAPRHIQYF
j_call: TRBJ2-4
clone_size: .
v_call: TRBV30

cdr3_aa: CASTQRGGPDTQYF
j_call: TRBJ2-3
clone_size: .
v_call: TRBV2